One TCR beta chain is described in this entry. Its antigen specificity is not known. No quality values exist for individual bases; no much larger clone is one base distant. Before undergoing thyroid surgery, none of the patients had been given any kind of treatment. Using T-cell receptor beta sequencing, the researchers looked back retrospectively at clinical samples from patients, gathered between about 2011 and 2018. CDR1 KGHDR and CDR2 SFDVKD were looked up in the germline V gene. Germline trimming: 5 bases from V, 4 bases from J; junction bases outside gene matches: 12. CDR3 length: 17 amino acids, cysteine to phenylalanine. Only the CDR3 DNA stays, 51 bases, in frame from base 1. The library was made by PCR. Sequenced on an Illumina HiSeq 4000. High-throughput sequencing was used to profile the TCR beta-chain CDR3 region of every patient. In the source study's methods: Drawing on CDR3 differences between clinicopathological groups, the researchers built a classifier meant to tell apart patients with distant-metastatic papillary thyroid cancer. The Shannon index was used to measure repertoire diversity, and the Morisita-Horn index was used to measure how similar tumor and blood repertoires were. TCRdb redid the processing of the public reads, applying fastp at Q25 and MiXCR, and retained in-frame beta chains. These V and J calls originate from TCRdb's pipeline instead of the authors' own analysis. The sample includes tens of thousands of clones, with about 4% observed a single time. The ten biggest clones cover 8.5% to 10% of the sample.

These data come from a study of metastatic and nonmetastatic thyroid tumors (dated by TCRdb to the early 2020s). For the wider study: Repertoires from peripheral blood and from tumor or nodule tissue samples of malignant and benign thyroid patients were compared.

Here is what the overall study found, with its caveats: TCR beta diversity was reported as significantly higher in malignant tumors than in benign nodules, in both blood and tumor samples.

The chain was built from TRBV24-1 and TRBJ2-1; TRBD2 matches 8 bases in the middle. This clonotype was sampled from a female donor with papillary thyroid cancer or a benign thyroid nodule (not recorded which). Some clones in this sample may be carry-over from other donors' samples. Sequenced: blood. The bases read TGTGCCACCAGTGTCGGACTAGCTGGAGGAACTTACAATGAGCAGTTCTTC. It specifies CATSVGLAGGTYNEQFF.